What follows is one T cell receptor beta chain and its context. As handled by the study authors: Scientists estimated how many nucleated cells there were by amplifying reference gene primers. Sequencing was performed with immunoSEQ multiplex PCR; in TCRdb, only in-frame clones are kept and a portion is missing. D and trimming were read from the DNA, whereas the V and J calls and clone size are those reported in that table. Among roughly 180,000 clones listed, less than 85% were seen once. The data stem from a study of blood T cell repertoires in COVID-19. Study details: Acute and convalescent COVID-19 samples came from the United States, Italy and Spain. The cDNA or gDNA used as material had been derived from T cells, B-cell-depleted T cells, or PBMCs.

Sequencing input: peripheral blood. The source is a human donor in a cohort sampled during active COVID-19.

The CDR3 here is CASSESGGSNYGYTF. The CDR3 DNA reads as TGTGCCAGCAGTGAATCAGGGGGCTCGAACTATGGCTACACCTTC. The gene calls are TRBV2 and TRBJ1-2, with 8 bases that match TRBD1. V trimming: 2 bases; J trimming: 2 bases; junction bases outside the gene matches: 4. This CDR3 comprises 15 residues. CDR1 and CDR2 from the germline V gene are SNHLY and FYNNEI.